This TCR beta chain stems from a study of cytomegalovirus exposure and HLA in healthy donors. In the case of this clone: Its antigen remains unidentified.

Study-wide findings and caveats: Reports showed the classifier diagnosing cytomegalovirus status with high specificity and sensitivity. In vitro confirmation showed a few CMV-associated chains to be CMV antigen specific.

The CDR3 covers 13 residues. Germline V CDR1 and CDR2: SGDLS, YYNGEE. The V segment lost 4 bases and the J segment 5 bases; nucleotides outside the gene matches: 4. Produced via immunoSEQ multiplex PCR; TCRdb's table is partial and in-frame only. The sample comprises roughly 150,000 clones, more than 75% of which are singletons, and under 3% rests with the top ten. The chain joins TRBV9 to TRBJ1-2, with 8 positions matching TRBD1. The sequenced material came from PBMCs. The clonotype was recovered from a man aged 18 to 30 in good health and CMV-seronegative. DNA of the CDR3: TGTGCCAGCAGCCCTCGACAGGGGTATGGCTACACCTTC. It specifies CASSPRQGYGYTF.